This T cell receptor (beta chain) was found in a study of response to subunit inactivated influenza vaccine. Study observations and caveats: Authors suggested each seasonal influenza vaccination recruits few new T cells.

TCRdb called the RT-PCR reads again in MiXCR, with one record for every CDR3 protein. This table has about 530,000 distinct CDR3 sequences, 10% to 15% appearing once. This clonotype turned up a few times. Its antigen is currently unknown. The trim removed 0 bases at V and 3 bases at J, leaving 4 bases unmatched. CDR1 and CDR2 from the germline V gene are SGHRS and YFSETQ. CDR3 length equals 15 residues. The material was PBMCs from blood, obtained about 40 days after vaccination. The source of this sequence is a man aged 50-59 years who received an inactivated influenza vaccine. The chain uses TRBV5-1 and TRBJ2-7; TRBD1 matches 9 bases. The DNA of the CDR3 is TGCGCCAGCAGCTTGGAACCGGGACAGGGCTACGAGCAGTACTTC. This translates into CASSLEPGQGYEQYF.